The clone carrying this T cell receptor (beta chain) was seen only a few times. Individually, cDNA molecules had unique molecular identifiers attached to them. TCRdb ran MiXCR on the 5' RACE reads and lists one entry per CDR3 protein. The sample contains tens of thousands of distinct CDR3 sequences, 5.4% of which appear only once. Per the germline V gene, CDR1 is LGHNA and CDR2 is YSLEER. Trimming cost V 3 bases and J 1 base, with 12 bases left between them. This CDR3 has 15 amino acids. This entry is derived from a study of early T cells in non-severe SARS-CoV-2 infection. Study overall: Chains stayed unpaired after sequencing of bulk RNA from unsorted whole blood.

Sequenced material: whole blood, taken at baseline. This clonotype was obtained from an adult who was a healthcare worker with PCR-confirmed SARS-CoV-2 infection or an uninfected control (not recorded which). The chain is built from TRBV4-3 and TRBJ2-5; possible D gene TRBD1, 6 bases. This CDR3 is CASSQSQGIQETQYF. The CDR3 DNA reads TGCGCCAGCAGCCAGTCGCAGGGGATCCAAGAGACCCAGTACTTC.